This T cell receptor beta chain appears in the sequencing data of a study of blood T cell repertoires in COVID-19. Study context: Acute and convalescent COVID-19 specimens originated in the United States, Italy and Spain. PBMCs, B-cell-depleted T cells, or T cells provided the cDNA or gDNA that made up the material.

This CDR3 region has 17 residues. Germline CDR1 reads MDHEN; CDR2 reads SYDVKM. The junction had 7 bases not matched to a gene; V was cut back by 1 base and J by 8 bases. In the authors' workflow: Amplification of reference gene primers provided the estimated nucleated cell counts. Sequencing used immunoSEQ multiplex PCR; TCRdb keeps in-frame clones, though not all of them. From that table come the V and J calls and clone size; the DNA was used to work out D and trimming. The sample has 60,000 to 85,000 clones; over 70% are singletons. This clone was found once. The material sequenced was peripheral blood. The receptor's source is a man between 65 and 85 years old with acute or convalescent COVID-19. The rearrangement links TRBV28 to TRBJ2-1; 14 bases are a match to TRBD2. The CDR3 loop reads CASSLSPGTSGSDEQFF. The CDR3 coding sequence is TGTGCCAGCAGTTTATCCCCCGGGACTAGCGGGAGCGATGAGCAGTTCTTC. Based on the CDR3 plus reference TRBV28 and TRBJ2-1, the full variable domain is DVKVTQSSRYLVKRTGEKVFLECVQDMDHENMFWYRQDPGLGLRLIYFSYDVKMKEKGDIPEGYSVSREKKERFSLILESASTNQTSMYLCASSLSPGTSGSDEQFFGPGTRLTVL.